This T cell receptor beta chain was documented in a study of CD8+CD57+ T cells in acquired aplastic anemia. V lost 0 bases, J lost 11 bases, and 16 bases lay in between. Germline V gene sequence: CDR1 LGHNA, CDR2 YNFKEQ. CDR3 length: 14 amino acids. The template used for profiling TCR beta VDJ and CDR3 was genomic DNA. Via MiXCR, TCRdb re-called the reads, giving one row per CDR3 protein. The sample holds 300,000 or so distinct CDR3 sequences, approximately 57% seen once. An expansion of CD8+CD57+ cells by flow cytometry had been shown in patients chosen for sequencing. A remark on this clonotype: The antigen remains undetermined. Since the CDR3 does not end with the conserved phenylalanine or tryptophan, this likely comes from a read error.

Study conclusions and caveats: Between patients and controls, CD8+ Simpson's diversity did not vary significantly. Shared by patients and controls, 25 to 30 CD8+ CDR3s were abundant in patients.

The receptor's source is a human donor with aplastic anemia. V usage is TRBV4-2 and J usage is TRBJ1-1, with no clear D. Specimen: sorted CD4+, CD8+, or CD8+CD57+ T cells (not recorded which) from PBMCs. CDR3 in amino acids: CASSQEIARFDAFL. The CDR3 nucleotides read TGTGCCAGCAGCCAAGAGATTGCCCGGTTTGACGCTTTCCTT.